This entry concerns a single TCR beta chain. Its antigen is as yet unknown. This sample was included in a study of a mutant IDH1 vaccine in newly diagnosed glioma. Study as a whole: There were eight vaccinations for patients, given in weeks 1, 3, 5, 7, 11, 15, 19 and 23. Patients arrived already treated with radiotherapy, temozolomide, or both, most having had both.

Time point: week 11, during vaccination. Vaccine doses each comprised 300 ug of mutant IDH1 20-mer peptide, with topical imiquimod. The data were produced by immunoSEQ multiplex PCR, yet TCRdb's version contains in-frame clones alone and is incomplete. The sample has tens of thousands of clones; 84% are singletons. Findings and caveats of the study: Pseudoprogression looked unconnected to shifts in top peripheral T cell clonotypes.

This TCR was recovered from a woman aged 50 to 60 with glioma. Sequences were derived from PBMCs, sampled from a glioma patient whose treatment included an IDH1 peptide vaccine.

CDR3 DNA sequence: TGTGCCAGCAGTTACGGTTCTAGCGGGAGCACAGATACGCAGTATTTT. It specifies CASSYGSSGSTDTQYF. This chain uses TRBV6-5 with TRBJ2-3; 8 bases line up with TRBD2. There are 16 residues in the CDR3. Germline values: CDR1 MNHEY, CDR2 SVGAGI. The V segment lost 2 bases and the J segment 0 bases; nucleotides outside the gene matches: 4.